The 25 T cell receptor beta chains in this list originate from one sample, sequenced in a study of T cell responses to AZD1222 COVID-19 vaccine. Libraries were prepared by immunoSEQ multiplex PCR; TCRdb keeps only in-frame clonotypes and omits some of them. The sample holds approximately 90,000 clones, roughly 89% seen once. The specimen was peripheral blood, collected on day 0 of AZD1222 vaccination. Receptors originate from an adult in good health.

The rearrangement uses TRBV3-1 (or the pseudogene TRBV3-2) and TRBJ2-5; 8 positions agree with TRBD2. V gave up 1 base and J gave up 4 bases; unmatched junction bases: 5. There are 15 residues in the CDR3. Germline CDR1 reads LGHDT; CDR2 reads YNNKEL (reference sequence). The CDR3, as DNA: TGTGCCAGCAGCCAAGGACGGGGGGGCCCAGAGACCCAGTACTTC. Protein: CASSQGRGGPETQYF.

This clone was detected once. J is TRBJ1-2 and V is TRBV12-3 or TRBV12-4, with 7 bases fitting TRBD1. V lost 5 bases, J lost 3 bases, and 3 bases stayed unmatched. The CDR3 covers 13 residues. This CDR3 reads CASSPQGDYGYTF. CDR3 DNA sequence: TGTGCCAGCAGTCCCCAGGGGGACTATGGCTACACCTTC.

The V and J genes are TRBV21-1 and TRBJ2-5; the table assigns TRBD1, which was not confirmed against the DNA. TRBV21-1 is classified as a pseudogene. The CDR3 is made up of 18 amino acids. The CDR3 nucleotides read TGTGCCAGCAGCAAAGAGTGGGATGACAGGGGGCGTCAAGAGACCCAGTACTTC. It translates to CASSKEWDDRGRQETQYF.

V usage is TRBV4-3 and J usage is TRBJ1-6, with 8 bases identical to TRBD1. The CDR3 spans 16 residues. Germline-derived CDR1 and CDR2 are LGHNA and YSLEER. J lost 2 bases, V lost 1 base, and 1 base had no gene match. DNA for the CDR3: TGCGCCAGCAGCCAAGGGGACAGGACCTATAATTCACCCCTCCACTTT. Residues: CASSQGDRTYNSPLHF.

In this sample, this clone turned up a few times. V usage is TRBV3-1 (or the pseudogene TRBV3-2) and J usage is TRBJ1-6; weak D call: TRBD1 (5 bases). The germline V and J ends were trimmed by 1 base and 7 bases, with 11 bases remaining between them. Germline CDR1 LGHDT, CDR2 YNNKEL (reference sequence). CDR3 size: 15 residues. The CDR3 DNA follows: TGTGCCAGCAGCCAAGGCAGGGCCGGCAATTCACCCCTCCACTTT. This codes for CASSQGRAGNSPLHF.

The CDR3 spells CASSQLAGRTGELFF. The CDR3, as DNA: TGCGCCAGCAGCCAACTAGCGGGGAGGACCGGGGAGCTGTTTTTT. V gene TRBV4-3 combines with J gene TRBJ2-2; 9 nucleotides align to TRBD2. V gave up 2 bases and J gave up 5 bases; unmatched junction bases: 3. This CDR3 is 15 amino acids long. Germline V gene lookup returns CDR1 LGHNA and CDR2 YSLEER.

The chain employs TRBV5-6 and TRBJ1-3, with D maybe TRBD1 (5 bases). The ends were cut back, 0 bases at V and 8 bases at J, with 9 bases in the middle. The CDR3 consists of 13 residues. In germline, CDR1 is SGHDT, CDR2 YYEEEE. DNA for the CDR3: TGTGCCAGCAGCTTGGGCAGGGCGGACACCATATATTTT. It codes for CASSLGRADTIYF.

The V call is TRBV7-3, the J call TRBJ2-1; D perhaps matches TRBD2 (5 bases). With 4 bases removed from V and 0 bases from J, the gap between germline ends came to 13 bases. The CDR3 has 16 residues. Per germline, CDR1 SGHTA and CDR2 FQGTGA. This chain's CDR3 is CASSSGAARSYNEQFF. CDR3 DNA: TGTGCCAGCAGCTCCGGAGCGGCCCGCTCCTACAATGAGCAGTTCTTC.

The chain carries TRBV18 and TRBJ1-2, with unresolved D. Germline V lookup: CDR1 KGHSH, CDR2 LQKENI. The V and J ends lost 3 bases and 6 bases respectively, with 23 bases between them. The CDR3 is 17 residues long. The CDR3 DNA follows: TGTGCCAGCTCACCGGAAAGCCCCACAGTATCCTTGAATGGCTACACCTTC. This gives the protein CASSPESPTVSLNGYTF. The full variable domain, in which reference TRBV18 and TRBJ1-2 provide the parts outside the CDR3, is NAGVMQNPRHLVRRRGQEARLRCSPMKGHSHVYWYRQLPEEGLKFMVYLQKENIIDESGMPKERFSAEFPKEGPSILRIQQVVRGDSAAYFCASSPESPTVSLNGYTFGSGTRLTVV.

V gene TRBV7-8 combines with J gene TRBJ2-7; 7 nucleotides line up with TRBD2. After removal of 0 bases from V and 6 bases from J, the junction contained 5 bases not matched to a gene. Germline lookup yields CDR1 SGHVS and CDR2 FQNEAQ. The CDR3 sequence is 14 residues long. CDR3 region: CASSLARGWAEQYF. CDR3 in DNA: TGTGCCAGCAGCTTAGCGCGGGGGTGGGCCGAGCAGTACTTC.

The chain joins TRBV4-3 to TRBJ1-5; D remains ambiguous. The germline V gene encodes CDR1 LGHNA and CDR2 YSLEER. V gave up 1 base and J gave up 7 bases, with 20 bases separating them. The CDR3 runs 17 residues. The CDR3 DNA reads as TGCGCCAGCAGCCAAGTTGTTGGGTCCCCAGATACGCAGCCCCAGCATTTT. Its protein product is CASSQVVGSPDTQPQHF.

The V gene is TRBV7-3, the J gene TRBJ1-2; the match to TRBD1 covers 8 bases. Trimming cost V 5 bases and J 4 bases; bases outside gene matches: 3. The CDR3 totals 13 residues. Per the germline V gene, CDR1 is SGHTA and CDR2 is FQGTGA. The DNA of the CDR3 is TGTGCCAGCAGCACAGACAGGGGCTATGGCTACACCTTC. Encoded protein: CASSTDRGYGYTF.

This sequence joins TRBV11-2 and TRBJ1-6, with D uncertain. V dropped 3 bases and J dropped 9 bases, with 15 bases sitting between them. The germline V gene encodes CDR1 SGHAT and CDR2 FQNNGV. The CDR3 loop spans 15 amino acids. The CDR3 DNA sequence: TGTGCCAGCAGCTTGGAGGGAATTGGTAGTTCACCCCTCCACTTT. It specifies CASSLEGIGSSPLHF.

V gene TRBV30 combines with J gene TRBJ1-5; no firm D call. The V and J ends lost 1 base and 5 bases respectively, with 9 bases between them. CDR3 size: 13 residues. Germline V CDR1 and CDR2: GTSNPN, SVGIG (reference sequence). DNA for the CDR3: TGTGCCTGGAGTGCATCGCCTTATCAGCCCCAGCATTTT. Its protein is CAWSASPYQPQHF.

The J gene is TRBJ1-2, the V gene TRBV5-1, with a possible D match to TRBD1 (6 bases). The length of the CDR3 is 14 residues. The V end was cut by 3 bases, the J end by 2 bases, with 11 bases between. From germline, CDR1 is SGHRS and CDR2 YFSETQ. CDR3 in DNA: TGCGCCAGCAGCTGGGGGACACCGAACTATGGCTACACCTTC. It encodes CASSWGTPNYGYTF. The full variable domain, in which reference TRBV5-1 and TRBJ1-2 provide the parts outside the CDR3, is KAGVTQTPRYLIKTRGQQVTLSCSPISGHRSVSWYQQTPGQGLQFLFEYFSETQRNKGNFPGRFSGRQFSNSRSEMNVSTLELGDSALYLCASSWGTPNYGYTFGSGTRLTVV.

The CDR3 spells CASSLGLQGGFAGANVLTF. CDR3 DNA sequence: TGTGCCAGCAGCTTGGGATTACAGGGGGGATTTGCTGGGGCCAACGTCCTGACTTTC. V is TRBV5-8 and J is TRBJ2-6; 8 nucleotides align to TRBD1. Germline V lookup: CDR1 SGHTS, CDR2 YDEGEE. The J segment lost 2 bases and the V segment lost 0 bases, leaving 10 bases of the junction unmatched. The CDR3 extends over 19 amino acids.

The table lists this clone with a few counts. The chain combines TRBV7-9 with TRBJ2-2; TRBD2 matches at 7 bases. The CDR3 totals 15 residues. V was clipped by 1 base and J by 5 bases; unmatched bases: 4. CDR1 is SEHNR and CDR2 is FQNEAQ in the germline V gene (reference sequence). As DNA, the CDR3 is TGTGCCAGCAGCTTAGATTACGGGAGGACCGGGGAGCTGTTTTTT. Its translation is CASSLDYGRTGELFF.

CDR3 DNA sequence: TGTGCCAGCTCACCACAGAGTATGCGGGCACCCACAGATACGCAGTATTTT. Its translation: CASSPQSMRAPTDTQYF. The J gene is TRBJ2-3, the V gene TRBV18; perhaps TRBD2 as D (5 bases). Germline V CDR1 and CDR2: KGHSH, LQKENI. V was clipped by 1 base and J by 2 bases, with 16 bases between them. The CDR3 is 17 residues long.

This chain joins TRBV4-1 and TRBJ2-1; TRBD2 matches at 7 bases. This CDR3 has 15 residues. V was pared by 5 bases and J by 2 bases, with 6 bases of the junction left unmatched. Germline V gene data show CDR1 as MGHRA and CDR2 as YSYEKL. The CDR3 DNA follows: TGCGCCAGCAGCTCAAGCGGGGACGCCTACAATGAGCAGTTCTTC. Translated, it gives CASSSSGDAYNEQFF.

The chain has TRBV15 and TRBJ2-1; the match to TRBD1 covers 12 bases. CDR3 length: 15 residues. Per germline, CDR1 LNHNV and CDR2 YYDKDF (reference sequence). V gave up 3 bases and J gave up 10 bases; unmatched junction bases: 7. CDR3 amino acids: CATSRPGQGAREQFF. The DNA of the CDR3 is TGTGCCACCAGCAGGCCGGGACAGGGGGCGAGAGAGCAGTTCTTC.

The gene calls are TRBV5-1 and TRBJ2-3, with D maybe TRBD1 (5 bases). Looked up from germline, CDR1 is SGHRS and CDR2 is YFSETQ. This CDR3 is 14 amino acids long. V was trimmed by 0 bases and J by 2 bases, leaving 7 bases between them. CDR3 amino acids: CASSLGGPTDTQYF. The CDR3 bases are TGCGCCAGCAGCTTGGGGGGCCCCACAGATACGCAGTATTTT.

This clone showed up just a few times. The chain is built from TRBV19 and TRBJ1-2, with TRBD1 matching over 9 bases. The V gene end was trimmed by 3 bases and the J gene end by 6 bases; junction bases not matched to a gene: 2. Germline-derived CDR1 and CDR2 are LNHDA and SQIVND (reference sequence). The CDR3 runs 13 residues. DNA for the CDR3: TGTGCCAGTAGTATGGGACAGGGCGATGGCTACACCTTC. Amino acid sequence: CASSMGQGDGYTF. Combining the CDR3 with reference TRBV19 and TRBJ1-2 gives the whole variable domain DGGITQSPKYLFRKEGQNVTLSCEQNLNHDAMYWYRQDPGQGLRLIYYSQIVNDFQKGDIAEGYSVSREKKESFPLTVTSAQKNPTAFYLCASSMGQGDGYTFGSGTRLTVV.

V is TRBV7-2 and J is TRBJ2-2; D is undetermined. V shed 1 base and J shed 0 bases, with 6 bases lying between them. The CDR3 length is 15 residues. The germline CDR1 and CDR2 sequences are SGHTA and FQGNSA. The DNA for the CDR3 is TGTGCCAGCAGCTTAGAATTCGCGAACACCGGGGAGCTGTTTTTT. Amino acid sequence: CASSLEFANTGELFF.

This clone was seen only once. The chain is built from TRBV5-1 and TRBJ2-3; 9 bases align to TRBD1. Germline-derived CDR1 and CDR2 are SGHRS and YFSETQ. The V gene end was trimmed by 4 bases and the J gene end by 5 bases; junction bases not matched to a gene: 11. The CDR3 loop spans 16 amino acids. In DNA, the CDR3 is TGCGCCAGCAGCATCGGGACAGGGTGGAAACAAGATACGCAGTATTTT. It codes for CASSIGTGWKQDTQYF.

The chain uses TRBV11-1 and TRBJ2-2, with no clear D. V shed 5 bases and J shed 8 bases, with 6 bases lying between them. The CDR3 has 11 amino acids. The germline gives CDR1 SGHAT, CDR2 FQDESV (reference sequence). The CDR3 DNA sequence: TGTGCCAGCAGCCTGTCTGGGGAGCTGTTTTTT. Protein product: CASSLSGELFF.